The clone carrying this TCR beta chain was detected a few times. Its target is unknown. The CDR3 has 17 amino acids. Germline trimming cut 3 bases from V and 7 bases from J; bases unmatched to any gene: 8. Germline loops: CDR1 MNHEY, CDR2 SMNVEV (reference sequence). The data stem from a study of response to subunit inactivated influenza vaccine. TCRdb itself ran the RT-PCR reads through MiXCR, one entry per CDR3 protein. This table holds around 170,000 distinct CDR3 sequences, about 10% found once. Points from the study as a whole: It was the authors' suggestion that each seasonal influenza vaccination recruits few new T cells.

The specimen was CD8+ T cells sorted from PBMCs, collected roughly 24 months after vaccination. This rearrangement joins TRBV27 to TRBJ2-1, with TRBD2 matching 14 bases. The TCR sequence derives from a man aged 45 to 70 who received an inactivated influenza vaccine. The CDR3 nucleotides read TGTGCCAGCAGTTTCGGACTAGCGGGAGGAATTTGGAATGAGCAGTTCTTC. Protein product: CASSFGLAGGIWNEQFF.